Shown below are 13 T cell receptor beta chains from a single sample sequenced in a study of T cell repertoires in cytomegalovirus infection. Their antigens are not known. Using its own MiXCR run on the reads, TCRdb lists one record per CDR3 protein. The profile shows tens of thousands of distinct CDR3 sequences, 20% of them singletons. The sequenced sample was CD8+ T cells from cultured PBMCs, obtained from culture after CMV antigen stimulation. The receptors here all came from a human donor in good health (CMV status not recorded). Some clones in this sample may be carry-over from other donors' samples.

The V call is TRBV5-1, the J call TRBJ1-2; D call uncertain. Germline V gene lookup returns CDR1 SGHRS and CDR2 YFSETQ. The CDR3 has 13 residues. V was trimmed by 0 bases and J by 2 bases, leaving 5 bases between them. CDR3 bases: TGCGCCAGCAGCTTGGCACAGAACTATGGCTACACCTTC. Protein product: CASSLAQNYGYTF.

This clonotype was detected a few times. This chain links TRBV12-3 or TRBV12-4 with TRBJ1-2, with D perhaps matching TRBD1 (6 bases). Trimming shortened V by 2 bases and J by 3 bases, and 13 bases separated the two germline ends. There are 15 residues in the CDR3. The CDR3, as DNA: TGTGCCAGCAGTTTAATTCCCGGGGGCGACTATGGCTACACCTTC. Translating it yields CASSLIPGGDYGYTF.

This clonotype was counted a few times. The chain couples TRBV6-1 to TRBJ1-1; 7 bases line up with TRBD1. This CDR3 comprises 14 residues. V lost 5 bases to trimming and J lost 1 base; unmatched junction nucleotides: 4. Germline assignment: CDR1 MNHNS and CDR2 SASEGT. CDR3 bases: TGTGCCAGCAGTCTTCGGGACAGGAACACTGAAGCTTTCTTT. Translated: CASSLRDRNTEAFF.

This clonotype was counted only a few times. The genes are TRBV6-2 or TRBV6-3 and TRBJ1-3, with 7 bases matching TRBD1. Germline V gives CDR1 MNHEY, CDR2 SVGEGT. The CDR3 covers 16 residues. After removal of 5 bases from V and 0 bases from J, the junction contained 7 bases not matched to a gene. The CDR3 nucleotides are TGTGCCAGCAGTCCCGGGACAGACAGCTCTGGAAACACCATATATTTT. Its translation: CASSPGTDSSGNTIYF.

The chain carries TRBV2 and TRBJ1-2; D not resolved. CDR1 is SNHLY, CDR2 FYNNEI, per germline. This CDR3 is 13 amino acids long. Trimming pared 4 bases from V and 7 bases from J, leaving 13 bases between. The CDR3 loop is CASSGRAARGYTF. CDR3 DNA sequence: TGTGCCAGCAGTGGGCGGGCAGCTCGTGGCTACACCTTC.

This clonotype was seen a few times. This chain uses TRBV6-6 with TRBJ2-3; D remains unclear. Trimming shortened V by 7 bases and J by 1 base, and 9 bases separated the two germline ends. The CDR3 spans 13 residues. CDR1 MNHNY and CDR2 SVGAGI come from the germline V gene (reference sequence). This chain's CDR3 is CASTPPGTDTQYF. CDR3 sequence (DNA): TGTGCCAGCACCCCACCCGGCACAGATACGCAGTATTTT.

This clonotype was counted only a few times. J is TRBJ2-7 and V is TRBV6-5; D ambiguous. V was trimmed by 8 bases and J by 0 bases, leaving 8 bases between them. The CDR3 has 12 amino acids. Germline V gene lookup returns CDR1 MNHEY and CDR2 SVGAGI. In DNA form, the CDR3 reads TGTGCCAGCGCAGGTATCTCCTACGAGCAGTACTTC. Amino acid sequence: CASAGISYEQYF.

In this sample, this clonotype turned up a few times. This chain uses TRBV2 with TRBJ2-5, with 8 bases matching TRBD1. Germline CDR1 SNHLY, CDR2 FYNNEI. The CDR3 totals 16 residues. The J segment lost 2 bases and the V segment lost 6 bases, leaving 11 bases of the junction unmatched. DNA of the CDR3: TGTGCCAGCAGCTATACCAGACAGGGGATTCAAGAGACCCAGTACTTC. This sequence encodes CASSYTRQGIQETQYF.

The genes are TRBV7-8 and TRBJ1-1; D not certain. V was cut by 3 bases and J by 1 base, with 6 bases left in between. Germline V CDR1 and CDR2: SGHVS, FQNEAQ. This CDR3 spans 13 amino acids. In nucleotides, the CDR3 is TGTGCCAGCAGCTTTCTCTCGAACACTGAAGCTTTCTTT. It is translated as CASSFLSNTEAFF. Full variable domain (rest looked up from reference TRBV7-8 and TRBJ1-1): GAGVSQSPRYKVAKRGQDVALRCDPISGHVSLFWYQQALGQGPEFLTYFQNEAQLDKSGLPSDRFFAERPEGSVSTLKIQRTQQEDSAVYLCASSFLSNTEAFFGQGTRLTVV.

This clonotype was found a few times. The chain combines TRBV12-3 or TRBV12-4 with TRBJ1-2; tentative D call: TRBD1 (6 bases). With 3 bases removed from V and 5 bases from J, the gap between germline ends came to 7 bases. The CDR3 has 12 residues. In DNA form, the CDR3 reads TGTGCCAGCAGTTTTGGGACATATGGCTACACCTTC. Amino acids: CASSFGTYGYTF.

The chain combines TRBV11-2 with TRBJ2-5; 14 nucleotides line up with TRBD2. This CDR3 is built from 19 residues. V lost 4 bases, J lost 5 bases, and 15 bases stayed unmatched. CDR1 SGHAT and CDR2 FQNNGV come from the germline V gene. CDR3 amino acids: CASSWSAGLAGVVGETQYF. DNA for the CDR3: TGTGCCAGCAGCTGGAGTGCGGGACTAGCGGGGGTCGTGGGGGAGACCCAGTACTTC. Based on the CDR3 plus reference TRBV11-2 and TRBJ2-5, the full variable domain is EAGVAQSPRYKIIEKRQSVAFWCNPISGHATLYWYQQILGQGPKLLIQFQNNGVVDDSQLPKDRFSAERLKGVDSTLKIQPAKLEDSAVYLCASSWSAGLAGVVGETQYFGPGTRLLVL.

This clonotype was observed many times. The chain couples TRBV7-2 to TRBJ2-7, with 7 bases aligning to TRBD1. The CDR3 runs to 15 residues. V shed 4 bases, J shed 0 bases, and the junction held 6 bases outside the gene matches. Germline values: CDR1 SGHTA, CDR2 FQGNSA. The CDR3: CASSWTGTDSYEQYF. The CDR3 bases are TGTGCCAGCAGCTGGACCGGGACAGACTCCTACGAGCAGTACTTC.

The CDR3 loop is CASSLLEAGGLGDEQFF. The CDR3 DNA is TGTGCCAGCAGCTTGCTCGAGGCGGGGGGCCTTGGGGATGAGCAGTTCTTC. J is TRBJ2-1 and V is TRBV7-9; the match to TRBD2 covers 8 bases. Germline V CDR1 and CDR2: SEHNR, FQNEAQ (reference sequence). V lost 3 bases and J lost 8; bases outside the gene matches: 15. This CDR3 contains 17 residues. Supplemented by reference TRBV7-9 and TRBJ2-1, the full variable domain reads DTGVSQNPRHKITKRGQNVTFRCDPISEHNRLYWYRQTLGQGPEFLTYFQNEAQLEKSRLLSDRFSAERPKGSFSTLEIQRTEQGDSAMYLCASSLLEAGGLGDEQFFGPGTRLTVL.